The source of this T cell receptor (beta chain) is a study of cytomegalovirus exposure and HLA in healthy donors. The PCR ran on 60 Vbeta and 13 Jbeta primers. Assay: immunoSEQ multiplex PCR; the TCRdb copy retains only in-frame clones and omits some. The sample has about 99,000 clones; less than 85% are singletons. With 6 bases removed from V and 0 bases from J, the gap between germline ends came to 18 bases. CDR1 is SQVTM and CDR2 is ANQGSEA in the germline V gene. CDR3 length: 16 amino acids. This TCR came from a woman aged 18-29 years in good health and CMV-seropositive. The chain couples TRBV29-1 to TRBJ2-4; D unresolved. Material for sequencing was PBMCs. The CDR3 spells CSVHTVQDAAKNIQYF. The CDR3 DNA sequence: TGCAGCGTCCATACGGTCCAAGATGCAGCCAAAAACATTCAGTACTTC.